These T cell receptor beta chains were read from a single sample in a study of blood T cell repertoires in COVID-19. Measured with immunoSEQ multiplex PCR; TCRdb has only the in-frame clones, and not every one. The table records under 100,000 clones, approximately 80% of them present only once. The sequenced sample was peripheral blood. Receptors were obtained from a woman in her sixties or seventies with acute or convalescent COVID-19. Both conserved end residues are part of each CDR3.

v_call cdr3_aa
TRBV4-1 CASSQGPRQGLRNTIYF
TRBV30 CAWKQGANREKLFF
TRBV5-1 CASSYGLQTGELFF
TRBV7-2 CASSWIRDSEQYF
TRBV2 CASSDRVNSPLHF
TRBV2 CASSETSGGTYNEQFF
TRBV5-1 CASSLSFGQGHEKLFF
TRBV15 CATSREGQNNSPLHF
TRBV7-9 CASSLYPSSGALNIQYF
TRBV6-1 CASSEDLDRSYTF
TRBV7-3 CASGTGGTEAFF
TRBV19 CASTIRDRGLSPLHF
TRBV19 CASKWDSYDGYTF
TRBV19 CASPPPRDRGTEAFF
TRBV30 CAWAPSRRETQYF
TRBV20-1 CSAARGTEQFF
TRBV5-1 CASSLSGYSNQPQHF
TRBV11-1 CASSLAFGQGSSYEQYF
TRBV5-1 CASSLGDRGITETQYF
TRBV28 CASTVLTGGDTEAFF
TRBV2 CASRGQGGQPQHF
TRBV7-9 CASSPGVSQGSNSPLHF